These 14 T cell receptor beta chains were all obtained from the same sample, sequenced in a study of cytomegalovirus exposure and HLA in healthy donors. Primers: 60 Vbeta forward and 13 Jbeta reverse. TCRdb's table, derived via immunoSEQ multiplex PCR, lists solely in-frame clones and lacks some. This table holds around 150,000 clones, roughly 76% found once. Sequenced: PBMCs. The receptor set was obtained from a human donor in good health.

The chain's CDR3 is CASIDGRSYNEQFF. CDR3 in DNA: TGTGCCAGCATTGACGGGAGGTCCTACAATGAGCAGTTCTTC. This chain connects TRBV2 to TRBJ2-1; 7 bases map to TRBD2. The J segment lost 1 base and the V segment lost 7 bases, leaving 4 bases of the junction unmatched. The CDR3 loop spans 14 amino acids. CDR1 is SNHLY, CDR2 FYNNEI, per germline. The full variable domain, completed using reference TRBV2 and TRBJ2-1, is EPEVTQTPSHQVTQMGQEVILRCVPISNHLYFYWYRQILGQKVEFLVSFYNNEISEKSEIFDDQFSVERPDGSNFTLKIRSTKLEDSAMYFCASIDGRSYNEQFFGPGTRLTVL.

The V call is TRBV29-1, the J call TRBJ1-2; 9 bases match TRBD1. Germline lookup yields CDR1 SQVTM and CDR2 ANQGSEA. The J segment lost 4 bases and the V segment lost 7 bases, leaving 16 bases of the junction unmatched. The CDR3 runs to 16 residues. CDR3 sequence reads: CSAVSILVDRGYGYTF. CDR3 DNA: TGCAGCGCCGTCTCTATTTTGGTGGACAGGGGCTATGGCTACACCTTC.

The V gene is TRBV5-1, the J gene TRBJ2-4, with 10 bases fitting TRBD2. Germline CDR1 SGHRS, CDR2 YFSETQ. The CDR3 is made up of 16 amino acids. The J segment lost 0 bases and the V segment lost 4 bases, leaving 4 bases of the junction unmatched. The DNA for the CDR3 is TGCGCCAGCAGCCAAACTAGCGGGAAAGCCAAAAACATTCAGTACTTC. This codes for CASSQTSGKAKNIQYF.

The DNA for the CDR3 is TGCGCCAGCAGCTTGGGACAGGGGGCCGCCTACGAGCAGTACTTC. It codes for CASSLGQGAAYEQYF. The rearrangement uses TRBV5-1 and TRBJ2-7, with 10 bases matching TRBD1. Germline CDR1 is SGHRS and CDR2 is YFSETQ. The CDR3 runs 15 residues. With 0 bases clipped from V and 2 bases from J, the junction kept 2 bases outside the gene matches.

V usage is TRBV5-1 and J usage is TRBJ2-5; 7 bases are shared with TRBD1. The V and J ends lost 4 bases and 5 bases, in that order; junction bases with no gene match: 8. Germline CDR1 is SGHRS and CDR2 is YFSETQ. This CDR3 is 14 amino acids long. Here the CDR3 DNA reads TGCGCCAGCAGCACTGCGACAGGGAAGGAGACCCAGTACTTC. It codes for CASSTATGKETQYF.

The chain couples TRBV9 to TRBJ2-2; 7 bases fit TRBD2. CDR1 is SGDLS, CDR2 YYNGEE, per germline. After removal of 6 bases from V and 7 bases from J, the junction contained 12 bases not matched to a gene. The CDR3 covers 15 residues. The CDR3, as DNA: TGTGCCAGCACCCCGGATGCGGGAGTGAGCGGGGAGCTGTTTTTT. It is translated as CASTPDAGVSGELFF. Drawing the rest from reference TRBV9 and TRBJ2-2, the complete variable domain is DSGVTQTPKHLITATGQRVTLRCSPRSGDLSVYWYQQSLDQGLQFLIQYYNGEERAKGNILERFSAQQFPDLHSELNLSSLELGDSALYFCASTPDAGVSGELFFGEGSRLTVL.

This chain joins TRBV28 and TRBJ1-3, with D possibly TRBD1 on 6 matching bases. Germline CDR1 MDHEN, CDR2 SYDVKM. Trimming took off 7 bases at V and 1 base at J, with 17 bases between the two ends. CDR3 length equals 16 residues. Here the CDR3 reads CASTPGRGSSGNTIYF. The CDR3 nucleotides are TGTGCCAGCACCCCCGGGAGGGGGAGTTCTGGAAACACCATATATTTT.

The chain couples TRBV6-5 to TRBJ1-2; D is uncertain. CDR1 and CDR2 from the germline V gene are MNHEY and SVGAGI. Trimming shortened V by 5 bases and J by 8 bases, and 15 bases separated the two germline ends. The CDR3 covers 13 residues. Written as DNA, the CDR3 is TGTGCCAGCAGTGCGGGCCCCGGTGGCGGCTACACCTTC. As protein: CASSAGPGGGYTF.

The chain has TRBV12-5 and TRBJ2-1, with 10 bases aligning to TRBD2. The germline V gene has CDR1 LGHNT and CDR2 FRNRAP. This CDR3 region has 17 residues. V shed 1 base and J 4 bases; nucleotides not matched to a gene: 7. The CDR3 bases are TGTGCTAGTGGTTTGGGTTCATGGACTAGCGGTTACAATGAGCAGTTCTTC. Translation gives CASGLGSWTSGYNEQFF. Full variable domain (remainder filled in from reference TRBV12-5 and TRBJ2-1): DARVTQTPRHKVTEMGQEVTMRCQPILGHNTVFWYRQTMMQGLELLAYFRNRAPLDDSGMPKDRFSAEMPDATLATLKIQPSEPRDSAVYFCASGLGSWTSGYNEQFFGPGTRLTVL.

The J gene is TRBJ2-1, the V gene TRBV6-5; 9 nucleotides match TRBD1. This CDR3 comprises 14 residues. Germline values: CDR1 MNHEY, CDR2 SVGAGI. Germline trimming cut 3 bases from V and 9 bases from J; bases unmatched to any gene: 6. The CDR3 bases are TGTGCCAGCAGTTATAACCGGGACAGGGTTGAGCAGTTCTTC. Encoded protein: CASSYNRDRVEQFF.

V and J are TRBV6-5 and TRBJ1-1; D remains ambiguous. The V end lost 5 bases, the J end lost 5 bases, and 12 bases lay between the germline ends. Germline V gene lookup returns CDR1 MNHEY and CDR2 SVGAGI. The CDR3 loop spans 13 amino acids. The DNA for the CDR3 is TGTGCCAGCAGTACGTCCGGCGGGACTGAAGCTTTCTTT. It is translated as CASSTSGGTEAFF.

This clone was seen once. The chain uses TRBV6-1 and TRBJ1-4; maybe TRBD1 (6 bases). This CDR3 has 14 residues. The V end lost 6 bases, the J end lost 3 bases, and 11 bases lay between the germline ends. CDR1 and CDR2 from the germline V gene are MNHNS and SASEGT. CDR3 sequence reads: CASSRQEPNEKLFF. The DNA for the CDR3 is TGTGCCAGCAGCCGACAGGAGCCTAATGAAAAACTGTTTTTT.

The chain employs TRBV13 and TRBJ2-2; D is perhaps TRBD2 (5 bases). Germline V gene data show CDR1 as PRHDT and CDR2 as FYEKMQ (reference sequence). Trimming took 2 bases from V and 2 from J, leaving 15 bases between them. This CDR3 comprises 17 residues. The CDR3 loop reads CASSLSGWTANTGELFF. For the CDR3, the DNA is TGTGCCAGCAGCTTATCTGGTTGGACTGCTAACACCGGGGAGCTGTTTTTT.

The chain has TRBV7-9 and TRBJ2-7, with 8 bases matching TRBD2. After removal of 3 bases from V and 4 bases from J, the junction contained 2 bases not matched to a gene. The CDR3 totals 13 residues. Germline V gives CDR1 SEHNR, CDR2 FQNEAQ (reference sequence). CDR3 amino acids: CASSLTGGYEQYF. The CDR3 DNA reads as TGTGCCAGCAGCTTGACGGGGGGGTACGAGCAGTACTTC.